This T cell receptor beta chain was found in a study of blood T cell repertoires in COVID-19. About the study: Acute-phase and convalescent COVID-19 samples originated in the United States, Italy and Spain. PBMCs, B-cell-depleted T cells, or T cells provided the cDNA or gDNA that made up the material.

In the source study's methods: Amplification of reference gene primers was used by the study to estimate nucleated cell counts. Profiling relied on immunoSEQ multiplex PCR, and the TCRdb table lists in-frame clones only, not all of them. V, J and clone size derive from that table, while D and trimming were established from the DNA sequence. This repertoire shows 390,000 or so clones, nearly 90% found once; its top ten account for 6.5% to 7%. There are a few counts of this clone. Trimming took 1 base from V and 4 from J; bases not matched to a gene: 6. The CDR3 sequence is 17 residues long. Germline V CDR1 and CDR2: SEHNR, FQNEAQ (reference sequence).

The sample comprised peripheral blood. The receptor comes from a man aged 18 to 29 with active or convalescent COVID-19. The V gene is TRBV7-9, the J gene TRBJ1-6, with TRBD1 matching over 8 bases. CDR3 in DNA: TGTGCCAGCAGCTTAGACCCCGGACAGGGTTATAATTCACCCCTCCACTTT. It translates to CASSLDPGQGYNSPLHF.